In this sample, the clone carrying this T cell receptor beta chain turned up a few times. The sample belongs to a study of T-cell reconstitution after alpha-beta-depleted transplantation in children. V was shortened by 0 bases and J by 3 bases, with 12 bases between the two germline ends. Germline V gene lookup returns CDR1 SGHRS and CDR2 YFSETQ. This CDR3 spans 16 amino acids. Preparation of the TCRbeta library involved a method that used unique molecular identifiers. In TCRdb, the PCR reads were re-called with MiXCR into one record per CDR3 protein. The sample comprises a few hundred thousand distinct CDR3 sequences, approximately 11% of which are singletons, and roughly 6% rests with the top ten.

Material: PBMCs from the stem cell graft donor, obtained from the stem cell graft. The chain links TRBV5-1 to TRBJ1-4, with TRBD1 as a possible D gene (5 bases). This receptor was identified in a human donor who donated a stem cell graft to a child with acute myeloid leukemia. The CDR3 region is CASSLEARTSNEKLFF. In DNA, the CDR3 is TGCGCCAGCAGCTTGGAAGCTAGGACATCTAATGAAAAACTGTTTTTT.